These 17 T cell receptor beta chains came from one sample sequenced in a study of cytomegalovirus exposure and HLA in healthy donors (dated by TCRdb to 2015 to 2018). Libraries were made using the immunoSEQ multiplex PCR assay. For the multiplex PCR, a mixture combining 60 forward primers for TCR Vbeta segments and 13 reverse primers for TCR Jbeta segments was used. In TCRdb, the immuneACCESS table is reduced to in-frame sequences with V and J assigned. These tables do not hold every clone; where another copy was compared, an unresolved V gene accounts for under half, and the others remain unexplained. The sample has about 160,000 clones on record, about 80% of them singletons. Roughly 10% of the sample rests with the top ten. Specimen: PBMCs. The receptors here all came from a man younger than 35 in good health and CMV-seropositive.

The rearrangement joins TRBV10-1 to TRBJ2-7; tentative D call: TRBD2 (6 bases). The CDR3 totals 15 residues. Germline CDR1 WNHNN, CDR2 SYGVQD (reference sequence). Trimming took off 2 bases at V and 3 bases at J, with 14 bases between the two ends. In DNA, the CDR3 is TGCGCCAGCAGTGAGACCGGCGGGGCTCTCTACGAGCAGTACTTC. It codes for CASSETGGALYEQYF.

This chain links TRBV11-2 with TRBJ2-1, with D maybe TRBD2 (6 bases). Trimming left V 4 bases short and J 8 bases short, with 21 bases between. CDR3 length equals 16 residues. CDR1 and CDR2 (germline): SGHAT, FQNNGV. This chain's CDR3 is CASSSRLGGMIDEQFF. Here the CDR3 DNA reads TGTGCCAGCAGCTCCCGACTTGGCGGGATGATCGATGAGCAGTTCTTC.

The chain employs TRBV2 and TRBJ1-5; 8 bases align to TRBD1. The CDR3 runs 15 residues. Germline V gene lookup returns CDR1 SNHLY and CDR2 FYNNEI. The junction had 11 bases not matched to a gene; V was cut back by 7 bases and J by 6 bases. The CDR3 is CASNLGQAGAQPQHF. For the CDR3, the DNA is TGTGCCAGCAACCTGGGACAGGCCGGGGCTCAGCCCCAGCATTTT.

The chain has TRBV27 and TRBJ1-1, with 7 bases aligning to TRBD1. The CDR3 extends over 16 amino acids. Germline V gene lookup returns CDR1 MNHEY and CDR2 SMNVEV (reference sequence). V was pared by 4 bases and J by 0 bases, with 8 bases of the junction left unmatched. The CDR3 protein is CASSYQTGSVNTEAFF. The DNA for the CDR3 is TGTGCCAGCAGTTACCAGACAGGGTCGGTGAACACTGAAGCTTTCTTT.

V gene TRBV27 combines with J gene TRBJ2-7; 9 bases align to TRBD1. The V segment lost 7 bases and the J segment 4 bases; nucleotides outside the gene matches: 11. Germline-derived CDR1 and CDR2 are MNHEY and SMNVEV (reference sequence). The CDR3 spans 15 residues. The CDR3 bases are TGTGCCAGCACCCGACGGACAGGGGAGCGGTACGAGCAGTACTTC. Encoded protein: CASTRRTGERYEQYF.

This clone has only a few counts. The genes are TRBV7-8 and TRBJ2-5; 9 bases align to TRBD1. Germline CDR1 is SGHVS and CDR2 is FQNEAQ. The CDR3 extends over 16 amino acids. V gave up 4 bases and J gave up 6 bases; unmatched junction bases: 12. The CDR3 nucleotides are TGTGCCAGCAGCTCCCACGCCACAGGGGGCGAAAAGACCCAGTACTTC. Its protein is CASSSHATGGEKTQYF.

This chain links TRBV7-6 with TRBJ2-1; TRBD2 matches 11 bases. Germline V gives CDR1 SGHVS, CDR2 FNYEAQ. J was trimmed by 6 bases and V by 5 bases; bases with no gene match: 6. The CDR3 is 15 residues long. DNA of the CDR3: TGTGCCAGCAGCCGCCTAGCGGGAGGCCCCAATGAGCAGTTCTTC. Protein product: CASSRLAGGPNEQFF.

The gene calls are TRBV5-6 and TRBJ2-7; D is ambiguous. With 0 bases removed from V and 3 bases from J, the gap between germline ends came to 10 bases. Germline V gene data show CDR1 as SGHDT and CDR2 as YYEEEE. The CDR3 is made up of 14 amino acids. The DNA of the CDR3 is TGTGCCAGCAGCTTGGGACTTGAGGACTACGAGCAGTACTTC. It yields the protein CASSLGLEDYEQYF.

The chain carries TRBV5-4 and TRBJ2-3, with TRBD2 identical over 7 bases. CDR3 length: 14 residues. V lost 3 bases to trimming and J lost 0 bases; unmatched junction nucleotides: 1. Germline CDR1 SGHNT, CDR2 YYREEE (reference sequence). CDR3 protein: CASSWGGSTDTQYF. CDR3 DNA: TGTGCCAGCAGCTGGGGAGGGAGCACAGATACGCAGTATTTT.

This clone was seen a single time. This sequence joins TRBV28 and TRBJ2-3; 8 bases align to TRBD1. Germline CDR1 is MDHEN and CDR2 is SYDVKM. This CDR3 comprises 18 residues. With 2 bases clipped from V and 0 bases from J, the junction kept 10 bases outside the gene matches. CDR3 nucleotides: TGTGCCAGCAGTTTAACCCCAGGGGGCGCAACTAGCACAGATACGCAGTATTTT. It specifies CASSLTPGGATSTDTQYF.

The chain recombines TRBV27 with TRBJ2-7; perhaps TRBD1 as D (6 bases). The CDR3 length is 14 residues. In germline, CDR1 is MNHEY, CDR2 SMNVEV (reference sequence). With 8 bases removed from V and 3 bases from J, the gap between germline ends came to 17 bases. The CDR3 protein is CASGTRGRSYEQYF. As DNA, the CDR3 is TGTGCCAGCGGGACCAGGGGACGAAGCTACGAGCAGTACTTC.

The rearrangement joins TRBV6-1 to TRBJ2-2; maybe TRBD2 (6 bases). This CDR3 region has 15 residues. Germline V gene sequence: CDR1 MNHNS, CDR2 SASEGT. V was pared by 3 bases and J by 1 base, with 9 bases between. The CDR3 region has the DNA TGTGCCAGCAGTGAGGAGGAGGGGAACACCGGGGAGCTGTTTTTT. Translated, it gives CASSEEEGNTGELFF.

The chain is built from TRBV28 and TRBJ2-3; 8 bases map to TRBD1. This CDR3 is 14 amino acids long. CDR1 MDHEN and CDR2 SYDVKM come from the germline V gene. With 5 bases clipped from V and 3 bases from J, the junction kept 4 bases outside the gene matches. The CDR3 protein is CASSPGQGTDTQYF. CDR3 DNA sequence: TGTGCCAGCAGTCCCGGACAGGGAACAGATACGCAGTATTTT.

The genes are TRBV9 and TRBJ2-1, with 12 nucleotides matching TRBD2. V lost 3 bases to trimming and J lost 7 bases; unmatched junction nucleotides: 17. This CDR3 contains 19 residues. The germline gives CDR1 SGDLS, CDR2 YYNGEE. The CDR3 nucleotides are TGTGCCAGCAGCGATACCGCTAGCGGGAGGGCCTTTAGATTGAATGAGCAGTTCTTC. Its translation: CASSDTASGRAFRLNEQFF.

This rearrangement joins TRBV6-1 to TRBJ2-7, with 7 nucleotides matching TRBD1. V lost 4 bases and J lost 2; bases outside the gene matches: 5. Germline V gene lookup returns CDR1 MNHNS and CDR2 SASEGT. This CDR3 is built from 14 residues. This CDR3 is CASSGQGSAYEQYF. The CDR3 DNA reads TGTGCCAGCAGTGGACAGGGTTCGGCCTACGAGCAGTACTTC.

The chain links TRBV5-6 to TRBJ2-5; TRBD1 is a possible D gene (7 bases). The tail of the sequence fits TRBJ2-7 better, so the J call may be wrong. This CDR3 has 13 residues. CDR1 and CDR2 from the germline V gene are SGHDT and YYEEEE. CDR3: CASSWRDSYEQYF. Written as DNA, the CDR3 is TGTGCCAGCAGCTGGCGGGACAGCTACGAGCAGTACTTC.

This chain joins TRBV9 and TRBJ2-2, with D tentatively TRBD1 (6 bases). CDR3 size: 13 residues. Germline V gene lookup returns CDR1 SGDLS and CDR2 YYNGEE. V was trimmed by 5 bases and J by 7 bases, leaving 12 bases between them. Here the CDR3 reads CASSAMTGGELFF. DNA for the CDR3: TGTGCCAGCAGTGCAATGACAGGCGGGGAGCTGTTTTTT. Variable domain in full (rest from reference TRBV9 and TRBJ2-2): DSGVTQTPKHLITATGQRVTLRCSPRSGDLSVYWYQQSLDQGLQFLIQYYNGEERAKGNILERFSAQQFPDLHSELNLSSLELGDSALYFCASSAMTGGELFFGEGSRLTVL.